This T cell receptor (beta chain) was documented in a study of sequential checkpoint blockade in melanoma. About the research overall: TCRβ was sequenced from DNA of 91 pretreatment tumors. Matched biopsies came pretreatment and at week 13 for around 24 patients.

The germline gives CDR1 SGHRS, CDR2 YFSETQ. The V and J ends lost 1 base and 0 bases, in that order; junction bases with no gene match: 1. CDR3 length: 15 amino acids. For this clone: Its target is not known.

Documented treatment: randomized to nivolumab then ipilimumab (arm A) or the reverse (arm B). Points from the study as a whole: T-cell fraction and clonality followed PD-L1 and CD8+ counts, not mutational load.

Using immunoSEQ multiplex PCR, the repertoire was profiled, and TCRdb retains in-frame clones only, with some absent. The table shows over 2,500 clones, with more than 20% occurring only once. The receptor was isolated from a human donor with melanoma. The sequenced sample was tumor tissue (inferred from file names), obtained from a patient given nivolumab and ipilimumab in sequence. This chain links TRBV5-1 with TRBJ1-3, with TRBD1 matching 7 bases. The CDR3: CASSLQGGSGNTIYF. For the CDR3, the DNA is TGCGCCAGCAGCTTGCAGGGGGGCTCTGGAAACACCATATATTTT.